This T cell receptor beta chain appears in the sequencing data of a study of cytomegalovirus exposure and HLA in healthy donors. Overall study results and limits: In terms of immune exposure information, only CMV serostatus was available. Association of a missense DCLRE1C variant with TCR beta V- and J-gene trimming was reported in a later analysis. Researchers reportedly found TCR beta sequences accurately predicted most subjects' HLA-A and HLA-B alleles.

PCR was performed using 60 Vbeta and 13 Jbeta primers. Sequenced by immunoSEQ multiplex PCR; TCRdb stores in-frame clones only, minus some. The profile shows fewer than 200,000 clones, less than 90% of them singletons. CDR1 is SGHRS and CDR2 is YFSETQ in the germline V gene. Deletions cut 0 bases from V and 6 bases from J, with 13 bases between. CDR3 length: 15 residues. Note on this clone: No antigen is known for it.

The sequenced material came from PBMCs. This TCR came from a man between 25 and 39 years old in good health and CMV-seronegative. The chain is built from TRBV5-1 and TRBJ2-1; D is perhaps TRBD2 (6 bases). The CDR3, as DNA: TGCGCCAGCAGCTTGGCTGTCGGGAGAAGCAATGAGCAGTTCTTC. Residues: CASSLAVGRSNEQFF.